The entry that follows covers one T cell receptor beta chain sequence. Its antigen is not known. This sample is part of a study of CXCR3-negative and CXCR3-positive naive CD8 T cells. Study as a whole: With about 1.5 +/- 0.3 million reads per library, the TRB reads numbered 120 million to 150 million in total.

There are 14 residues in the CDR3. Germline CDR1 reads SEHNR; CDR2 reads FQNEAQ (reference sequence). The TRB cDNA libraries were prepared by 5' RACE with UMI labels. Using the 5' RACE reads, TCRdb records one entry per CDR3 protein without DNA. The table lists some 130,000 distinct CDR3 sequences. Regarding the study as a whole: Cryopreserved cells showed partially decreased CXCR3 expression, and most assays used fresh PBMCs. Similar TRBV-TRBJ usage was seen in naive cells (both CXCR3-negative and CXCR3-positive), but memory cells differed. Naive subsets showed comparable surface CD5, and TCR interaction strength was also inferred from TRB CDR3 physicochemistry.

The sample was naive CXCR3- CD8+ T cells from blood. Documented subset: CD45RO-CCR7+CD27+CD95- naive CD8+ T cells lacking CXCR3 (TNR3-). The V call is TRBV7-9, the J call TRBJ2-7; TCRdb's assignment of TRBD1 cannot be checked, as there is no DNA. The TCR comes from a human donor in good health. Some clones in this sample may be carry-over from other donors' samples. The CDR3 is CASSPGSRNDEQYF.